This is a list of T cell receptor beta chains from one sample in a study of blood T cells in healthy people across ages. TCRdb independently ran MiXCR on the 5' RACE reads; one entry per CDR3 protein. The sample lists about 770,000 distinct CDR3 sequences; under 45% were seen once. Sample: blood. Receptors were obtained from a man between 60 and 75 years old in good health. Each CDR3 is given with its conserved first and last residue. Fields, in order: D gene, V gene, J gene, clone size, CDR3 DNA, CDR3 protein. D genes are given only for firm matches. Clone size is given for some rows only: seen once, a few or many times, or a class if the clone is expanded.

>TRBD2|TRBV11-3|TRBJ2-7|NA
TGTGCCAGCAGACCTGGGACTAGCGGGGTCTCCTACGAGCAGTACTTC
CASRPGTSGVSYEQYF
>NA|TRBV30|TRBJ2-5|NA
TGTGCCTGGAGCCCGGGGGGCCGAGAGACCCAGTACTTC
CAWSPGGRETQYF
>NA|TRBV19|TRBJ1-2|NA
TGTGCCAGTAGTATTTTGAGGGACGTCTATGGCTACACCTTC
CASSILRDVYGYTF
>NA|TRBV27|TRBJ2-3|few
TGTGCCAGCAGTTTACGAGGCAGGCAACCAGATACGCAGTATTTT
CASSLRGRQPDTQYF
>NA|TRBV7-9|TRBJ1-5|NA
TGTGCCAGCAGTGACATAGATCAGCCCCAGCATTTT
CASSDIDQPQHF
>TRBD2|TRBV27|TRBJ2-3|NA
TGTGCCAGCAGTTTAGTTAGCGGGGGCCCCCGAGATACGCAGTATTTT
CASSLVSGGPRDTQYF
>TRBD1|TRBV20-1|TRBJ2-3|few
TGCAGTGCTGACCGGACAGGGGCGGGCACAGATACGCAGTATTTT
CSADRTGAGTDTQYF
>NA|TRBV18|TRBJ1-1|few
TGTGCCAGCTCACCTTCTGGTAGAAGAACTGAAGCTTTCTTT
CASSPSGRRTEAFF
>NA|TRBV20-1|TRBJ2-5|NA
TGCAGTGCCCACATAAGGGGGGGGGGACAAGAGACCCAGTACTTC
CSAHIRGGGQETQYF
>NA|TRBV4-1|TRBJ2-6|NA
TGCGCCGGCAGCCAAGGGTTGAAGAACTCTGGGGCCAACGTCCTGACTTTC
CAGSQGLKNSGANVLTF
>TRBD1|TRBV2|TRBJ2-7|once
TGTGCCAGCAGTGGTTGGACAGGGATTAATGAGCAGTACTTC
CASSGWTGINEQYF
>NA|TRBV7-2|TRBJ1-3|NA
TGTGCCAGCAGCTGGACCGGGGAATCTGGAAACACCATATATTTT
CASSWTGESGNTIYF
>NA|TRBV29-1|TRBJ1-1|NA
TGCAGCGTTGTAGGGACTGAAGCTTTCTTT
CSVVGTEAFF
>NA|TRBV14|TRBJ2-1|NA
TGTGCCAGCAGCCACACTGGGGGGAATGAGCAGTTCTTC
CASSHTGGNEQFF
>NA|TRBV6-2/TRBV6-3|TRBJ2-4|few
TGTGCCAGCAGCCCGGCGGGACAAGCGAAAAACATTCAGTACTTC
CASSPAGQAKNIQYF
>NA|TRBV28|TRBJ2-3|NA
TGTGCCAGCACCTGGGGGACATCCACAGATACGCAGTATTTT
CASTWGTSTDTQYF
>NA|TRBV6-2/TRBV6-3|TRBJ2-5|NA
TGTGCCAGCAGTTACTACGAGACCCAGTACTTC
CASSYYETQYF
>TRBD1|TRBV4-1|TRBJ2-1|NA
TGCGCCAGCAGCCGCGACAGGGTTCTTTACAATGAGCAGTTCTTC
CASSRDRVLYNEQFF
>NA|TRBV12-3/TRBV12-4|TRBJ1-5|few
TGTGCCAGCAGTTTCAGCCTGGGCAATCAGCCCCAGCATTTT
CASSFSLGNQPQHF
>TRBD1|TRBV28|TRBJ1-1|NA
TGTGCCAGCAGAGAAACAGGGGTGAGGGCTGAAGCTTTCTTT
CASRETGVRAEAFF
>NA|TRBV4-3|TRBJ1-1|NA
TGCGCCAGCAGCCAAGCATATGGGGGAAAGGCTTTCTTT
CASSQAYGGKAFF
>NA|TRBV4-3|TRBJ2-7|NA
TGCGCCAGCAGCCAAGAAGCACATTTGAGCTCCTACGAGCAGTACTTC
CASSQEAHLSSYEQYF
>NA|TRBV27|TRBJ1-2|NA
TGTGCCAGCAGCCCGTCAGGGGTGTTAATCGGGGGCTACACCTTC
CASSPSGVLIGGYTF
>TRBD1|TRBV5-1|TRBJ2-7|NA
TGCGCCAGCAGCTTGCCGGGACAGCCTACCTACGAGCAGTACTTC
CASSLPGQPTYEQYF
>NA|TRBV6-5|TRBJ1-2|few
TGTGCCAGCAGTTACCGCGGTGGCGGCTACACCTTC
CASSYRGGGYTF